The next 27 T cell receptor beta chains were all read from a single sample in a study of cytomegalovirus exposure and HLA in healthy donors. PCR employed 60 Vbeta and 13 Jbeta primers. Using immunoSEQ multiplex PCR, the repertoire was profiled, and TCRdb retains in-frame clones only, with some absent. The sample has around 150,000 clones, roughly 80% seen once; the top ten hold around 7.7%. Sequencing was performed on PBMCs. The receptors stem from a woman younger than 45 in good health and CMV-seropositive.

This chain links TRBV5-1 with TRBJ2-5; TRBD2 aligns across 8 bases. This CDR3 is built from 14 residues. The trim removed 4 bases at V and 5 bases at J, leaving 7 bases unmatched. The germline CDR1 and CDR2 sequences are SGHRS and YFSETQ. The CDR3 bases are TGCGCCAGCAGCGTACTAGCGGCGGGGGAGACCCAGTACTTC. As protein: CASSVLAAGETQYF.

The rearrangement uses TRBV5-1 and TRBJ1-6; TRBD1 might be the D (6 bases). V was shortened by 2 bases and J by 10 bases, with 16 bases between the two germline ends. CDR1 SGHRS and CDR2 YFSETQ come from the germline V gene. CDR3 length: 15 residues. CDR3 sequence: CASSLDTGSGSPLHF. The CDR3 DNA follows: TGCGCCAGCAGCTTAGATACAGGGAGTGGGTCACCCCTCCACTTT.

The chain employs TRBV4-1 and TRBJ1-2; 7 bases are a match to TRBD1. V shed 3 bases, J shed 1 base, and the junction held 8 bases outside the gene matches. Germline V gives CDR1 MGHRA, CDR2 YSYEKL. The CDR3 runs to 16 residues. DNA of the CDR3: TGCGCCAGCAGCCATTACGGACAGGAGCGTAACTATGGCTACACCTTC. The encoded protein is CASSHYGQERNYGYTF.

The gene calls are TRBV7-8 and TRBJ1-1, with 9 bases lining up with TRBD1. The CDR3 extends over 15 amino acids. Germline CDR1 SGHVS, CDR2 FQNEAQ. J was trimmed by 3 bases and V by 5 bases; bases with no gene match: 7. In DNA form, the CDR3 reads TGTGCCAGCAGCGCCCGACAGGGGGGGTACACTGAAGCTTTCTTT. It is translated as CASSARQGGYTEAFF. Full variable domain (outside the CDR3, taken from reference TRBV7-8 and TRBJ1-1): GAGVSQSPRYKVAKRGQDVALRCDPISGHVSLFWYQQALGQGPEFLTYFQNEAQLDKSGLPSDRFFAERPEGSVSTLKIQRTQQEDSAVYLCASSARQGGYTEAFFGQGTRLTVV.

The chain carries TRBV7-8 and TRBJ2-1; 11 nucleotides agree with TRBD2. With V trimmed by 5 bases and J by 4 bases, 10 bases remained unmatched. From germline, CDR1 is SGHVS and CDR2 FQNEAQ. The CDR3 length is 17 residues. CDR3 sequence reads: CASSTWGSGGDYNEQFF. The CDR3 DNA reads TGTGCCAGCAGCACTTGGGGTAGCGGGGGGGATTACAATGAGCAGTTCTTC.

The rearrangement links TRBV2 to TRBJ1-1; TRBD1 is a possible D gene (5 bases). The germline V gene encodes CDR1 SNHLY and CDR2 FYNNEI. With 6 bases removed from V and 0 bases from J, the gap between germline ends came to 17 bases. This CDR3 contains 16 residues. The CDR3 protein is CASSQTPGGLNTEAFF. As DNA, the CDR3 is TGTGCCAGCAGCCAAACCCCCGGGGGACTGAACACTGAAGCTTTCTTT.

The chain couples TRBV10-3 to TRBJ2-1; 15 positions match TRBD2. Germline CDR1 is ENHRY and CDR2 is SYGVKD. V gave up 6 bases and J gave up 7 bases; unmatched junction bases: 4. The CDR3 is 15 residues long. This CDR3 reads CAIRRTSGGGNEQFF. The CDR3 nucleotides read TGTGCCATCAGGAGGACTAGCGGGGGGGGGAATGAGCAGTTCTTC.

The chain has TRBV28 and TRBJ2-7, with 10 nucleotides matching TRBD1. The length of the CDR3 is 14 residues. V trimming: 8 bases; J trimming: 2 bases; junction bases outside the gene matches: 6. The germline gives CDR1 MDHEN, CDR2 SYDVKM. The CDR3: CASSRQGAAYEQYF. The CDR3 DNA is TGTGCCAGCTCCCGACAGGGGGCCGCCTACGAGCAGTACTTC.

This clone was seen a single time. The V call is TRBV19, the J call TRBJ2-3; a weak D match, TRBD2 (5 bases). CDR1 and CDR2 from the germline V gene are LNHDA and SQIVND (reference sequence). This CDR3 has 15 residues. V lost 3 bases to trimming and J lost 2 bases, with 12 bases between them. The CDR3, as DNA: TGTGCCAGTAGTATCGGGGTTGGGGACACAGATACGCAGTATTTT. The encoded protein is CASSIGVGDTDTQYF.

This clone has just one count. The gene calls are TRBV18 and TRBJ2-4; D is unclear. Trimming pared 0 bases from V and 8 bases from J, leaving 11 bases between. There are 14 residues in the CDR3. Per the germline V gene, CDR1 is KGHSH and CDR2 is LQKENI. CDR3 sequence reads: CASSPPGQVDIQYF. The DNA for the CDR3 is TGTGCCAGCTCACCACCTGGGCAGGTAGACATTCAGTACTTC.

The V gene is TRBV29-1, the J gene TRBJ2-7, with D possibly being TRBD2 (6 bases). CDR1 and CDR2 (germline): SQVTM, ANQGSEA. V lost 8 bases and J 0 bases, leaving 14 bases between the germline ends. This CDR3 spans 13 amino acids. CDR3 amino acids: CSILTGSSYEQYF. In nucleotides, the CDR3 is TGCAGCATCCTCACCGGGAGCTCCTACGAGCAGTACTTC.

The V call is TRBV2, the J call TRBJ2-4; a weak D match, TRBD1 (7 bases). Per germline, CDR1 SNHLY and CDR2 FYNNEI. The V and J ends lost 3 bases and 6 bases respectively, with 12 bases between them. CDR3 length: 14 residues. This CDR3 reads CASSEQGEANIQYF. CDR3 nucleotides: TGTGCCAGCAGTGAGCAGGGGGAGGCAAACATTCAGTACTTC.

The chain recombines TRBV29-1 with TRBJ1-4, with 9 nucleotides matching TRBD1. CDR3 length: 15 amino acids. The ends lost 6 bases at V and 0 bases at J; junction bases unmatched: 5. Germline V gives CDR1 SQVTM, CDR2 ANQGSEA. CDR3 nucleotide sequence: TGCAGCGTAGGGACAGGGACAGCAACTAATGAAAAACTGTTTTTT. Amino acid sequence: CSVGTGTATNEKLFF.

V is TRBV11-1 and J is TRBJ2-2; D gene ambiguous. Trimming cost V 2 bases and J 4 bases, with 11 bases left between them. Germline V gene sequence: CDR1 SGHAT, CDR2 FQDESV (reference sequence). The CDR3 runs to 15 residues. The CDR3 sequence: CASSLNLASTGELFF. Here the CDR3 DNA reads TGTGCCAGCAGCTTAAACTTAGCAAGCACCGGGGAGCTGTTTTTT.

The chain combines TRBV15 with TRBJ2-1; TRBD2 agrees at 7 bases. The V segment lost 1 base and the J segment 4 bases; nucleotides outside the gene matches: 4. The CDR3 is 15 amino acids. CDR1 is LNHNV, CDR2 YYDKDF, per germline (reference sequence). The CDR3 loop is CATSRGRGGYNEQFF. In DNA, the CDR3 is TGTGCCACCAGCAGAGGACGCGGGGGTTACAATGAGCAGTTCTTC.

The chain is built from TRBV30 and TRBJ1-6; unclear D gene. The germline V gene encodes CDR1 GTSNPN and CDR2 SVGIG (reference sequence). V was cut by 0 bases and J by 8 bases, with 8 bases left in between. The CDR3 has 13 amino acids. The DNA of the CDR3 is TGTGCCTGGAGTGTACAAAATTATTCACCCCTCCACTTT. Its translation: CAWSVQNYSPLHF.

The chain joins TRBV7-9 to TRBJ1-2, with TRBD1 identical over 11 bases. The CDR3 is 17 residues long. Unmatched junction bases numbered 13, after V lost 4 bases and J lost 6 bases. Germline CDR1 SEHNR, CDR2 FQNEAQ (reference sequence). CDR3 nucleotides: TGTGCCAGCAGCTCCACAACTAGGGACAGGGGGAAGAATGGCTACACCTTC. It translates to CASSSTTRDRGKNGYTF.

This clone was recorded a few times. CDR3 region: CASSLGQGNGYTF. CDR3 sequence (DNA): TGTGCCAGCAGCCTGGGACAGGGAAATGGCTACACCTTC. The J gene is TRBJ1-2, the V gene TRBV5-8; TRBD1 matches 9 bases. Trimming at V came to 4 bases and at J to 6 bases, leaving 4 bases not matched to a gene. This CDR3 spans 13 amino acids. Germline CDR1 reads SGHTS; CDR2 reads YDEGEE.

The V call is TRBV28, the J call TRBJ1-2; D may be TRBD1 (6 bases). The CDR3 loop spans 14 amino acids. V lost 5 bases to trimming and J lost 2 bases, with 12 bases between them. CDR1 is MDHEN, CDR2 SYDVKM, per germline. CDR3 coding DNA: TGTGCCAGCAGTACCAGGACAGTGAACTATGGCTACACCTTC. This translates into CASSTRTVNYGYTF.

J is TRBJ2-1 and V is TRBV10-3; perhaps TRBD2 as D (5 bases). This CDR3 region has 15 residues. Germline V gene data show CDR1 as ENHRY and CDR2 as SYGVKD. The V end lost 6 bases, the J end lost 7 bases, and 19 bases lay between the germline ends. CDR3 residues: CAISSGFSALNEQFF. For the CDR3, the DNA is TGTGCCATCAGCTCAGGCTTTAGCGCTTTGAATGAGCAGTTCTTC.

The V call is TRBV5-1, the J call TRBJ1-1; the D gene is possibly TRBD1 (5 bases). CDR1 SGHRS and CDR2 YFSETQ come from the germline V gene. V was pared by 4 bases and J by 1 base, with 11 bases between. The CDR3 runs 14 residues. CDR3 nucleotides: TGCGCCAGCAGCCTAGGGGTTTCGAACACTGAAGCTTTCTTT. Translation gives CASSLGVSNTEAFF.

The chain uses TRBV27 and TRBJ1-5; D call uncertain. With 6 bases removed from V and 0 bases from J, the gap between germline ends came to 9 bases. The CDR3 covers 14 residues. Germline-derived CDR1 and CDR2 are MNHEY and SMNVEV (reference sequence). CDR3 residues: CASRPDYSNQPQHF. In nucleotides, the CDR3 is TGTGCCAGCAGGCCAGATTATAGCAATCAGCCCCAGCATTTT.

The rearrangement links TRBV19 to TRBJ1-3; a weak D match, TRBD1 (5 bases). Between the trimmed V and J ends, which lost 3 bases and 0 bases, there was a span of 9 bases. The CDR3 consists of 15 residues. Per germline, CDR1 LNHDA and CDR2 SQIVND (reference sequence). CDR3 amino acids: CASSMGRSSGNTIYF. In DNA, the CDR3 is TGTGCCAGTAGTATGGGGCGGAGCTCTGGAAACACCATATATTTT.

The rearrangement links TRBV25-1 to TRBJ2-1; 8 bases line up with TRBD1. With 10 bases clipped from V and 1 base from J, the junction kept 3 bases outside the gene matches. Germline-derived CDR1 and CDR2 are MGHDK and SYGVNS. There are 13 residues in the CDR3. The CDR3 nucleotides are TGTGCCACCCAGGGGGCGTCCTACAATGAGCAGTTCTTC. Translated, it gives CATQGASYNEQFF.

V and J are TRBV19 and TRBJ2-1, with 9 bases matching TRBD1. CDR1 and CDR2 from the germline V gene are LNHDA and SQIVND (reference sequence). The CDR3 contains 14 residues. Trimming removed 7 bases from V and 4 bases from J; junction bases left unmatched: 5. The CDR3 spells CASKETGGYNEQFF. For the CDR3, the DNA is TGTGCCAGTAAGGAGACAGGGGGATACAATGAGCAGTTCTTC.

The V gene is TRBV19, the J gene TRBJ2-1; 7 nucleotides align to TRBD1. CDR3 length: 16 amino acids. Germline CDR1 reads LNHDA; CDR2 reads SQIVND (reference sequence). The V and J ends lost 4 bases and 0 bases, in that order; junction bases with no gene match: 6. CDR3 DNA sequence: TGTGCCAGTAGTACCGACAGGGAAGGCTCCTACAATGAGCAGTTCTTC. It codes for CASSTDREGSYNEQFF.

The chain is built from TRBV6-5 and TRBJ2-1; no firm D call. The length of the CDR3 is 13 residues. V lost 6 bases and J lost 2, with 8 bases in between. Germline values: CDR1 MNHEY, CDR2 SVGAGI. The CDR3 region is CASRNRAYNEQFF. The CDR3 DNA reads as TGTGCCAGCAGGAATCGAGCCTACAATGAGCAGTTCTTC.